A single sample is the source of the 16 T cell receptor beta chains below, sequenced in a study of T cells in Graves' hyperthyroidism and ophthalmopathy. Amplification targeted TCR beta CDR3 regions from RNA transcripts. HTBI primers were used for first-round RT-PCR of the TCR CDR3. MiXCR, run by TCRdb on the multiplex PCR reads, gives a single entry per CDR3 protein. The sample includes 200,000 to 300,000 distinct CDR3 sequences, approximately 24% of them seen just once. Sequencing was done on a sample of blood. These receptors were collected from a woman in her 40s with Graves' ophthalmopathy.

This clonotype was found many times. The V call is TRBV10-3, the J call TRBJ2-7, with 8 bases that match TRBD2. V dropped 3 bases and J dropped 5; count of bases not matched to a gene: 9. The CDR3 is 15 residues long. Germline CDR1 is ENHRY and CDR2 is SYGVKD. Here the CDR3 reads CAISDLEREGNEQYF. CDR3 nucleotide sequence: TGTGCCATCAGTGATTTGGAACGGGAGGGCAACGAGCAGTACTTC.

There are many counts of this clonotype. The chain employs TRBV28 and TRBJ2-7, with D hard to call. CDR3 size: 16 residues. V lost 6 bases and J lost 3, with 21 bases in between. Germline CDR1 reads MDHEN; CDR2 reads SYDVKM. The CDR3 DNA follows: TGTGCCAGCAGCCCCCCCACATCGAGGAAACGCTACGAGCAGTACTTC. This translates into CASSPPTSRKRYEQYF.

The V call is TRBV10-3, the J call TRBJ1-1; possibly TRBD1 for D (6 bases). Trimming took 7 bases from V and 0 from J, leaving 15 bases between them. Germline CDR1 and CDR2: ENHRY and SYGVKD. CDR3 length: 15 amino acids. CDR3 nucleotides: TGTGCCATCATGGCCTCAGGGGATATGAACACTGAAGCTTTCTTT. Its protein product is CAIMASGDMNTEAFF.

This clonotype was seen at least ten times. The chain employs TRBV7-2 and TRBJ2-7; D uncertain. The CDR3 contains 13 residues. The V gene lost 1 base and the J gene lost 0 bases, with 4 bases spanning the gap. Germline CDR1 is SGHTA and CDR2 is FQGNSA. The CDR3 bases are TGTGCCAGCAGCTTAGTCCCCTCCTACGAGCAGTACTTC. Translation gives CASSLVPSYEQYF. The whole variable domain, filled in from reference TRBV7-2 and TRBJ2-7, reads GAGVSQSPSNKVTEKGKDVELRCDPISGHTALYWYRQSLGQGLEFLIYFQGNSAPDKSGLPSDRFSAERTGGSVSTLTIQRTQQEDSAVYLCASSLVPSYEQYFGPGTRLTVT.

This clonotype was observed at least ten times. This sequence joins TRBV28 and TRBJ2-7; possibly TRBD2 for D (6 bases). This CDR3 comprises 14 residues. Germline V gene lookup returns CDR1 MDHEN and CDR2 SYDVKM. Trimming removed 6 bases at V and 3 bases at J, with 15 bases between. DNA of the CDR3: TGTGCCAGCAGCCTACCCATGGGGGGCTACGAGCAGTACTTC. Its translation: CASSLPMGGYEQYF.

This clonotype was detected ten times or more. The chain carries TRBV7-2 and TRBJ2-7, with D tentatively TRBD1 or TRBD2 (6 bases each). This CDR3 is 15 amino acids long. Germline loops: CDR1 SGHTA, CDR2 FQGNSA. Trimming pared 5 bases from V and 3 bases from J, leaving 17 bases between. CDR3 in amino acids: CASSGRGAGGYEQYF. CDR3 DNA sequence: TGTGCCAGCAGCGGTAGGGGGGCAGGTGGCTACGAGCAGTACTTC.

This clonotype was observed at least ten times. The chain links TRBV7-3 to TRBJ2-7; 8 bases agree with TRBD1. The CDR3 has 14 residues. The V gene end was trimmed by 5 bases and the J gene end by 5 bases; junction bases not matched to a gene: 8. Germline V CDR1 and CDR2: SGHTA, FQGTGA. The CDR3 DNA follows: TGTGCCAGCAGCGACCAGGGGGCAGGAGACGAGCAGTACTTC. It encodes CASSDQGAGDEQYF.

This clonotype was observed at least ten times. The chain carries TRBV29-1 and TRBJ1-1; perhaps TRBD1 as D (5 bases). This CDR3 spans 12 amino acids. Germline V gene lookup returns CDR1 SQVTM and CDR2 ANQGSEA. V was cut by 4 bases and J by 3 bases, with 9 bases left in between. The CDR3 region is CSVARGYTEAFF. CDR3 DNA sequence: TGCAGCGTTGCGAGGGGCTACACTGAAGCTTTCTTT.

This clonotype was detected ten times or more. The chain combines TRBV20-1 with TRBJ2-5; possibly TRBD1 for D (7 bases). CDR3 length: 15 amino acids. Germline V gives CDR1 DFQATT, CDR2 SNEGSKA (reference sequence). V lost 0 bases to trimming and J lost 7 bases, with 18 bases between them. The CDR3 here is CSARDSQGGKGTQYF. The CDR3 DNA is TGCAGTGCTAGAGATTCGCAGGGGGGCAAGGGGACCCAGTACTTC.

In this sample, this clonotype turned up many times. The rearrangement links TRBV6-5 to TRBJ2-7; D is unclear. The CDR3 loop spans 14 amino acids. The V gene's germline CDR1 is MNHEY and CDR2 SVGAGI. The V end was cut by 7 bases, the J end by 4 bases, with 17 bases between. CDR3 bases: TGTGCCAGCAAACAAGATGTGGGCTGGTACGAGCAGTACTTC. This translates into CASKQDVGWYEQYF.

This clonotype was detected many times. In DNA, the CDR3 is TGCAGGGAAGGACGGGACCCTGACACGAACACTGAAGCTTTCTTT. This gives the protein CREGRDPDTNTEAFF. The chain employs TRBV20-1 and TRBJ1-1; D possibly corresponds to TRBD1 (5 bases). Germline V CDR1 and CDR2: DFQATT, SNEGSKA (reference sequence). The CDR3 totals 15 residues.

This clonotype appeared many times. The chain uses TRBV12-3 or TRBV12-4 and TRBJ2-7; no reliable D call. V gave up 6 bases and J gave up 6 bases, with 12 bases separating them. The CDR3 consists of 12 residues. In DNA form, the CDR3 reads TGTGCCAGCAGGTTCGGTAGTGGCGAGCAGTACTTC. It encodes CASRFGSGEQYF.

The rearrangement joins TRBV11-2 to TRBJ1-1; D unresolved. Germline V gives CDR1 SGHAT, CDR2 FQNNGV. V was trimmed by 2 bases and J by 0 bases, leaving 10 bases between them. The CDR3 is 15 residues long. CDR3 region: CASSLLDPLNTEAFF. The CDR3, as DNA: TGTGCCAGCAGCTTATTGGACCCCCTGAACACTGAAGCTTTCTTT.

The V call is TRBV27, the J call TRBJ2-7; 9 nucleotides agree with TRBD1. Germline CDR1 reads MNHEY; CDR2 reads SMNVEV (reference sequence). The CDR3 consists of 15 residues. V lost 6 bases to trimming and J lost 5 bases; unmatched junction nucleotides: 11. The CDR3 DNA reads TGTGCCAGCAGGCTACAGGGGGCCTGGGCGGACGAGCAGTACTTC. This translates into CASRLQGAWADEQYF.

This clonotype was seen repeatedly, ten times or more. The chain employs TRBV2 and TRBJ1-1; 8 bases fit TRBD1. The CDR3 has 15 amino acids. Germline lookup yields CDR1 SNHLY and CDR2 FYNNEI. The V and J ends lost 4 bases and 1 base, in that order; junction bases with no gene match: 5. The CDR3 DNA reads as TGTGCCAGCAGTGGGGACAGGTGGGGGAACACTGAAGCTTTCTTT. It is translated as CASSGDRWGNTEAFF.

This clonotype was observed at least ten times. The chain recombines TRBV6-5 with TRBJ2-7; 9 bases map to TRBD1. Germline V gene sequence: CDR1 MNHEY, CDR2 SVGAGI. The CDR3 totals 17 residues. The ends lost 0 bases at V and 5 bases at J; junction bases unmatched: 11. The CDR3: CASSYSGGTGYYHEQYF. CDR3 in DNA: TGTGCCAGCAGTTACTCAGGGGGGACAGGGTATTACCACGAGCAGTACTTC.